This T cell receptor beta chain was obtained from a study of OX40 agonist ivuxolimab in advanced cancers. Study information: At 0.01 to 10 mg/kg, ivuxolimab was administered intravenously to patients every 2 weeks. Eligibility rules accepted prior anti-PD-1, anti-PD-L1 or anti-CTLA-4 therapy, and around 40% had some.

Assay used: immunoSEQ multiplex PCR; TCRdb lists only in-frame clones, some missing. In the table there are approximately 27,000 clones, about 90% of which are singletons. This CDR3 contains 14 residues. In germline, CDR1 is SNHLY, CDR2 FYNNEI. J gave up 3 bases and V 7 bases, and 6 bases lay outside the gene matches. Source: CD4+ or CD8+ T cells sorted from blood, taken in a trial of the OX40 agonist ivuxolimab. The rearrangement joins TRBV2 to TRBJ1-5; 7 nucleotides agree with TRBD1. The TCR was taken from an adult with an advanced solid tumor such as melanoma, head and neck, liver or kidney cancer. CDR3 coding DNA: TGTGCCAGCACTGGCAGGGGGTACAATCAGCCCCAGCATTTT. This encodes CASTGRGYNQPQHF.